The TCR beta chain under discussion was sequenced for a study of blood T cell repertoires in COVID-19. Study overall: T cells, B-cell-depleted T cells, or PBMCs provided the cDNA or gDNA that served as material.

The J segment lost 2 bases and the V segment lost 5 bases, leaving 5 bases of the junction unmatched. The V gene's germline CDR1 is SEHNR and CDR2 FQNEAQ (reference sequence). CDR3 size: 15 residues. TCRdb's table, derived via immunoSEQ multiplex PCR, lists solely in-frame clones and lacks some. The sample records approximately 310,000 clones, approximately 89% being singletons. This TCR was recovered from a woman in her forties or fifties who had recovered from COVID-19. The chain recombines TRBV7-9 with TRBJ1-4, with 7 positions matching TRBD1. Sample: peripheral blood. The CDR3 loop reads CASSLEGATNEKLFF. For the CDR3, the DNA is TGTGCCAGCAGCCTGGAGGGGGCCACTAATGAAAAACTGTTTTTT.